Each of the 18 T cell receptor beta chains below was sequenced from the same sample in a study of vaccination effects on CD4 cells after COVID-19. For these receptors, no antigen is known. Antigen-specific CD4+ T cells expanded by the ViraFEST assay with viral peptide pools were then sequenced. Scientists isolated CD4+ T cells after an approximately ten-day culture period ended. Each participant was administered two doses of either the BNT162b2 or the mRNA-1273 vaccine. Method: immunoSEQ multiplex PCR; TCRdb's copy keeps in-frame clones and lacks some. The data show 75,000 or so clones, under 85% seen once. The specimen was CD4+ T cells from PBMCs cultured with HCoV-OC43 spike peptides, collected after COVID-19 vaccination. Subset in this sample: HCoV-OC43 spike overlapping peptide pool stimulation. These receptors originate from a human donor who received a COVID-19 vaccine.

This chain joins TRBV24-1 and TRBJ2-2; D ambiguous. CDR3 length: 15 amino acids. Germline lookup yields CDR1 KGHDR and CDR2 SFDVKD. Deletions cut 8 bases from V and 0 bases from J, with 12 bases between. CDR3 sequence (DNA): TGTGCCACCACCCAGTGGGATCCGAACACCGGGGAGCTGTTTTTT. This codes for CATTQWDPNTGELFF.

The chain has TRBV20-1 and TRBJ2-7, with D perhaps matching TRBD1 (5 bases). This CDR3 spans 10 amino acids. Germline CDR1 DFQATT, CDR2 SNEGSKA (reference sequence). Trimming pared 5 bases from V and 4 bases from J, leaving 6 bases between. CDR3: CSAGAYEQYV. CDR3 in DNA: TGCAGTGCTGGGGCGTACGAGCAGTACGTC.

The CDR3 spells CASSEARSYEQYV. DNA of the CDR3: TGTGCCAGCAGTGAAGCGCGCTCCTACGAGCAGTACGTC. The chain carries TRBV6-1 and TRBJ2-7; D gene ambiguous. V dropped 0 bases and J dropped 0 bases, with 3 bases sitting between them. The CDR3 extends over 13 amino acids. The germline V gene has CDR1 MNHNS and CDR2 SASEGT.

The rearrangement uses TRBV18 and TRBJ2-1; the D gene is possibly TRBD1 (6 bases). V lost 3 bases to trimming and J lost 2 bases, with 11 bases between them. Per the germline V gene, CDR1 is KGHSH and CDR2 is LQKENI. This CDR3 has 15 residues. Here the CDR3 DNA reads TGTGCCAGCTCACCGAGGCAGGGGCCCTACAATGAGCAGTTCTTC. This codes for CASSPRQGPYNEQFF.

The table lists this clone with a few counts. The chain is built from TRBV7-9 and TRBJ1-1, with D possibly TRBD1 on 6 matching bases. This CDR3 has 15 amino acids. The germline V gene encodes CDR1 SEHNR and CDR2 FQNEAQ (reference sequence). V was pared by 5 bases and J by 1 base, with 14 bases between. The CDR3: CASSHRGVANTEAFF. The DNA for the CDR3 is TGTGCCAGCAGCCATAGGGGGGTGGCGAACACTGAAGCTTTCTTT.

This clone has just one count. The CDR3 DNA reads as TGTGCCAGCAGCGTCGGACAGACGCAGTATTTT. Protein product: CASSVGQTQYF. The chain joins TRBV9 to TRBJ2-3; D is possibly TRBD1 (6 bases). Looked up from germline, CDR1 is SGDLS and CDR2 is YYNGEE. This CDR3 region has 11 residues. V dropped 2 bases and J dropped 9 bases, with 7 bases sitting between them. The full variable domain, completed using reference TRBV9 and TRBJ2-3, is DSGVTQTPKHLITATGQRVTLRCSPRSGDLSVYWYQQSLDQGLQFLIQYYNGEERAKGNILERFSAQQFPDLHSELNLSSLELGDSALYFCASSVGQTQYFGPGTRLTVL.

The chain carries TRBV2 and TRBJ2-4; 11 bases agree with TRBD2. This CDR3 comprises 13 residues. Germline lookup yields CDR1 SNHLY and CDR2 FYNNEI. The CDR3 sequence is CTSGTSGKNIQYF. The CDR3 coding sequence is TGTACCTCCGGGACTAGCGGAAAAAACATTCAGTACTTC.

V is TRBV2 and J is TRBJ2-1; D possibly corresponds to TRBD2 (6 bases). CDR3 length equals 13 residues. Trimming pared 4 bases from V and 7 bases from J, leaving 11 bases between. The germline V gene has CDR1 SNHLY and CDR2 FYNNEI. The CDR3 loop is CASSVAGPNEQFF. CDR3 sequence (DNA): TGTGCCAGCAGTGTGGCGGGACCGAATGAGCAGTTCTTC.

The CDR3 bases are TGTGCCAGCAGCTTAGGGACCCTACCGGCGCAAGCTTTCTTT. Protein product: CASSLGTLPAQAFF. The chain recombines TRBV7-9 with TRBJ1-1; D remains ambiguous. Trimming cost V 1 base and J 9 bases, with 15 bases left between them. Germline assignment: CDR1 SEHNR and CDR2 FQNEAQ (reference sequence). There are 14 residues in the CDR3.

The V gene is TRBV30, the J gene TRBJ2-2, with no clear D. V lost 3 bases, J lost 8 bases, and 13 bases lay in between. This CDR3 region has 13 residues. CDR1 is GTSNPN and CDR2 is SVGIG in the germline V gene (reference sequence). CDR3 amino acids: CAWRMPGRGELFF. CDR3 nucleotide sequence: TGTGCCTGGAGGATGCCAGGTAGAGGGGAGCTGTTTTTT. The full variable domain, its missing parts supplied by reference TRBV30 and TRBJ2-2, is SQTIHQWPATLVQPVGSPLSLECTVEGTSNPNLYWYRQAAGRGLQLLFYSVGIGQISSEVPQNLSASRPQDRQFILSSKKLLLSDSGFYLCAWRMPGRGELFFGEGSRLTVL.

The J gene is TRBJ1-5, the V gene TRBV4-1, with 7 nucleotides matching TRBD1. Trimming took 4 bases from V and 0 from J; bases not matched to a gene: 12. The CDR3 loop spans 18 amino acids. Germline loops: CDR1 MGHRA, CDR2 YSYEKL. CDR3 sequence (DNA): TGCGCCAGCAGCCGAGGACAGGAAGCCTTATATAGCAATCAGCCCCAGCATTTT. As protein: CASSRGQEALYSNQPQHF.

The CDR3 protein is CASSLTGTGRVRGEQFF. The CDR3 region has the DNA TGTGCCAGCAGCTTAACGGGGACCGGAAGGGTTAGGGGTGAGCAGTTCTTC. V and J are TRBV7-3 and TRBJ2-1, with D perhaps matching TRBD1 or TRBD2 (5 bases each). The CDR3 is 17 residues long. Germline V gene lookup returns CDR1 SGHTA and CDR2 FQGTGA. V was shortened by 0 bases and J by 9 bases, with 21 bases between the two germline ends.

The gene calls are TRBV12-3 or TRBV12-4 and TRBJ1-2, with a weak D call TRBD1 (6 bases). There are 13 residues in the CDR3. V lost 7 bases and J 7 bases, leaving 16 bases between the germline ends. CDR3 sequence reads: CASIRAGAGGYTF. The CDR3 DNA follows: TGTGCCAGCATCCGGGCGGGGGCCGGTGGCTACACCTTC.

The rearrangement uses TRBV24-1 and TRBJ2-1; TRBD1 matches 10 bases. Germline CDR1 reads KGHDR; CDR2 reads SFDVKD. The CDR3 is made up of 18 amino acids. Germline trimming cut 2 bases from V and 2 bases from J; bases unmatched to any gene: 8. For the CDR3, the DNA is TGTGCCACCAGTGATTCGTCCGGGACAGGGGTTCCCTACAATGAGCAGTTCTTC. It encodes CATSDSSGTGVPYNEQFF.

The J gene is TRBJ1-3, the V gene TRBV29-1; no firm D call. Germline V CDR1 and CDR2: SQVTM, ANQGSEA. The CDR3 covers 13 residues. The V end was cut by 6 bases, the J end by 0 bases, with 9 bases between. Here the CDR3 reads CSVAESSGNTIYF. The CDR3 coding sequence is TGCAGCGTCGCTGAGAGCTCTGGAAACACCATATATTTT.

J is TRBJ2-5 and V is TRBV10-2; perhaps TRBD1 as D (5 bases). The V end lost 7 bases, the J end lost 7 bases, and 22 bases lay between the germline ends. Germline loops: CDR1 WSHSY, CDR2 SAAADI. There are 15 residues in the CDR3. The CDR3 spells CASNAQVGPQGTQYF. CDR3 coding DNA: TGCGCCAGCAACGCGCAGGTGGGCCCTCAGGGGACCCAGTACTTC.

This chain connects TRBV18 to TRBJ1-1; D perhaps matches TRBD1 (5 bases). The CDR3 has 15 amino acids. Between the trimmed V and J ends, which lost 4 bases and 3 bases, there was a span of 15 bases. Germline assignment: CDR1 KGHSH and CDR2 LQKENI. The CDR3 region has the DNA TGTGCCAGCTCACAGGGACTTCCTAGGGACACTGAAGCTTTCTTT. The encoded protein is CASSQGLPRDTEAFF.

For the CDR3, the DNA is TGTGCCAGCAGTTACGAGAACCAAGAGACCCAGTACTTC. It codes for CASSYENQETQYF. The V gene is TRBV6-6, the J gene TRBJ2-5; unclear D gene. Germline lookup yields CDR1 MNHNY and CDR2 SVGAGI (reference sequence). V was pared by 2 bases and J by 0 bases, with 4 bases between. This CDR3 has 13 residues.